The 17 T cell receptor beta chains below were found in one sample sequenced in a study of T cell changes during pregnancy in multiple sclerosis. Libraries were prepared by immunoSEQ multiplex PCR; TCRdb keeps only in-frame clonotypes and omits some of them. The sample lists roughly 49,000 clones; 95% were seen once. The material was CD8+ T cells from peripheral blood mononuclear cells, obtained in the first trimester of pregnancy. These receptors were taken from a female donor with multiple sclerosis, enrolled in a pregnancy study.

The chain couples TRBV7-8 to TRBJ2-1; unclear D gene. Looked up from germline, CDR1 is SGHVS and CDR2 is FQNEAQ. The V end was cut by 5 bases, the J end by 6 bases, with 14 bases between. This CDR3 has 14 amino acids. The CDR3 DNA is TGTGCCAGCAGCCCCCGCCGGCGGTTCAATGAGCAGTTCTTC. It specifies CASSPRRRFNEQFF.

This chain joins TRBV28 and TRBJ1-1; 8 nucleotides agree with TRBD1. Looked up from germline, CDR1 is MDHEN and CDR2 is SYDVKM. This CDR3 has 11 residues. The V segment lost 6 bases and the J segment 13 bases; nucleotides outside the gene matches: 7. The CDR3 DNA is TGTGCCAGCAGCCATGCCAGGGGGCTTTTCTTT. Encoded protein: CASSHARGLFF.

This clone came up once. This chain uses TRBV4-1 with TRBJ2-7, with TRBD2 matching 7 bases. Germline V CDR1 and CDR2: MGHRA, YSYEKL. The CDR3 runs 14 residues. Losses at the gene ends were 8 bases for V and 2 bases for J; bases not matched to a gene: 9. The CDR3 sequence: CASLSSGRTYEQYF. The CDR3 DNA follows: TGCGCCAGCCTCTCTAGCGGAAGAACCTACGAGCAGTACTTC.

The chain has TRBV11-1 and TRBJ1-1, with 8 bases identical to TRBD1. The CDR3 is 13 amino acids. The junction had 6 bases not matched to a gene; V was cut back by 4 bases and J by 8 bases. Germline assignment: CDR1 SGHAT and CDR2 FQDESV (reference sequence). CDR3 region: CASSSGQGREAFF. The CDR3 bases are TGTGCCAGCAGCTCAGGACAGGGAAGAGAAGCTTTCTTT.

CDR3 loop: CASSLDSGLAVWEQYF. The DNA of the CDR3 is TGTGCCAGCAGCTTAGATTCGGGACTAGCGGTCTGGGAGCAGTACTTC. V gene TRBV11-2 combines with J gene TRBJ2-7; 11 bases agree with TRBD2. There are 16 residues in the CDR3. In germline, CDR1 is SGHAT, CDR2 FQNNGV. V lost 0 bases to trimming and J lost 7 bases; unmatched junction nucleotides: 8.

This clone was counted once. CDR3 nucleotide sequence: TGCGCCAGCAGCGAGGGTATTTCCGTTGGCTACACCTTC. Translating it yields CASSEGISVGYTF. The V and J genes are TRBV4-1 and TRBJ1-2; D ambiguous. CDR3 size: 13 residues. Per germline, CDR1 MGHRA and CDR2 YSYEKL. The V end was cut by 5 bases, the J end by 7 bases, with 14 bases between.

The V call is TRBV30, the J call TRBJ2-3; weak D call: TRBD2 (6 bases). Germline lookup yields CDR1 GTSNPN and CDR2 SVGIG (reference sequence). This CDR3 has 15 residues. V was cut by 2 bases and J by 1 base, with 13 bases left in between. CDR3 nucleotide sequence: TGTGCCTGGAGTTGGGTAGCGGTTGGCACAGATACGCAGTATTTT. Amino acid sequence: CAWSWVAVGTDTQYF.

The V gene is TRBV27, the J gene TRBJ1-2, with no clear D. Germline V gene sequence: CDR1 MNHEY, CDR2 SMNVEV (reference sequence). Trimming removed 2 bases at V and 4 bases at J, with 8 bases between. CDR3 size: 13 residues. The CDR3: CASSLGRGYGYTF. The CDR3 DNA sequence: TGTGCCAGCAGTTTAGGGCGGGGCTATGGCTACACCTTC.

The rearrangement joins TRBV2 to TRBJ2-1; the match to TRBD2 covers 10 bases. The CDR3 is 17 amino acids. The V gene's germline CDR1 is SNHLY and CDR2 FYNNEI. The trim removed 8 bases at V and 7 bases at J, leaving 17 bases unmatched. CDR3 coding DNA: TGTGCCAGCCAGGGCGATTTAAGCGGGGGGGCCGGGAATGAGCAGTTCTTC. Translated: CASQGDLSGGAGNEQFF.

This chain links TRBV5-4 with TRBJ2-7, with TRBD2 matching over 7 bases. V was pared by 1 base and J by 1 base, with 5 bases of the junction left unmatched. The CDR3 is 15 amino acids. The germline V gene encodes CDR1 SGHNT and CDR2 YYREEE (reference sequence). The CDR3 DNA reads TGTGCCAGCAGCTTGAAGCGGGAAAGGTCCTACGAGCAGTACTTC. Translation: CASSLKRERSYEQYF.

The chain combines TRBV7-8 with TRBJ1-5; D gene uncertain. This CDR3 contains 16 residues. Germline V gene data show CDR1 as SGHVS and CDR2 as FQNEAQ. V lost 0 bases to trimming and J lost 5 bases, with 14 bases between them. The CDR3 region is CASSLAPKTGDQPQHF. CDR3 nucleotides: TGTGCCAGCAGCTTAGCGCCTAAAACCGGGGATCAGCCCCAGCATTTT.

The J gene is TRBJ2-5, the V gene TRBV27; 7 nucleotides align to TRBD2. In germline, CDR1 is MNHEY, CDR2 SMNVEV (reference sequence). Losses at the gene ends were 1 base for V and 2 bases for J; bases not matched to a gene: 10. This CDR3 has 17 residues. For the CDR3, the DNA is TGTGCCAGCAGTTTATGGGCGGGGAGGGGAGGGCAAGAGACCCAGTACTTC. Translating it yields CASSLWAGRGGQETQYF.

The rearrangement joins TRBV29-1 to TRBJ1-1; D ambiguous. The germline CDR1 and CDR2 sequences are SQVTM and ANQGSEA. Trimming removed 6 bases at V and 4 bases at J, with 15 bases between. CDR3 size: 13 residues. CDR3: CSVPPEGGTEAFF. The CDR3 DNA reads TGCAGCGTCCCACCCGAAGGAGGCACTGAAGCTTTCTTT. Combining the CDR3 with reference TRBV29-1 and TRBJ1-1 gives the whole variable domain SAVISQKPSRDICQRGTSLTIQCQVDSQVTMMFWYRQQPGQSLTLIATANQGSEATYESGFVIDKFPISRPNLTFSTLTVSNMSPEDSSIYLCSVPPEGGTEAFFGQGTRLTVV.

The CDR3 protein is CASSLKTTNYGYTF. Written as DNA, the CDR3 is TGCGCCAGCAGCTTGAAGACAACTAACTATGGCTACACCTTC. This chain connects TRBV5-1 to TRBJ1-2; D is undetermined. The germline CDR1 and CDR2 sequences are SGHRS and YFSETQ. The ends were cut back, 1 base at V and 0 bases at J, with 7 bases in the middle. The CDR3 has 14 amino acids. The complete variable domain, with remaining parts taken from reference TRBV5-1 and TRBJ1-2, reads KAGVTQTPRYLIKTRGQQVTLSCSPISGHRSVSWYQQTPGQGLQFLFEYFSETQRNKGNFPGRFSGRQFSNSRSEMNVSTLELGDSALYLCASSLKTTNYGYTFGSGTRLTVV.

This sequence joins TRBV5-5 and TRBJ1-1; possible D gene TRBD1, 5 bases. This CDR3 spans 15 amino acids. Germline lookup yields CDR1 SGHKS and CDR2 YYEKEE (reference sequence). Trimming took off 0 bases at V and 1 base at J, with 10 bases between the two ends. The CDR3 nucleotides are TGTGCCAGCAGCTTGGAGGGGCTACCGAACACTGAAGCTTTCTTT. Translating gives CASSLEGLPNTEAFF.

The chain is built from TRBV13 and TRBJ1-1; D is unresolved. Trimming stripped 3 bases from V and 7 bases from J, with 9 bases between. The CDR3 totals 12 residues. CDR1 and CDR2 (germline): PRHDT, FYEKMQ (reference sequence). The CDR3 is CASSFTGNEAFF. The CDR3 coding sequence is TGTGCCAGCAGCTTCACGGGAAATGAAGCTTTCTTT.

As regards this clone: At one of its ends the junction is not consistent with the germline gene, which may arise from a read error. The chain is built from TRBV2 and TRBJ2-7; 11 bases fit TRBD2. The CDR3 runs to 15 residues. The germline V gene has CDR1 SNHLY and CDR2 FYNNEI. CDR3 region: CAGSRGTSGTYEQYF. The CDR3 DNA is TGTGCCGGCAGCAGGGGGACTAGCGGAACCTACGAGCAGTACTTC.